The TCR beta chain described here comes from a study of control samples from healthy donors and cancer patients. CDR3 length: 16 residues. Germline-derived CDR1 and CDR2 are MNHEY and SMNVEV (reference sequence). The V end lost 6 bases, the J end lost 5 bases, and 20 bases lay between the germline ends. This table comes from immunoSEQ multiplex PCR, and its TCRdb copy is limited to in-frame clones, with some not included. The table lists 150,000 to 180,000 clones, about 93% of them singletons. The specimen sequenced was blood. This TCR was sampled from a man aged 45-65 years in good health. V and J are TRBV27 and TRBJ2-4, with D possibly TRBD2 on 7 matching bases. The CDR3 coding sequence is TGTGCCAGCAGGCCGGCAGACGGGGGGCGCGAAAACATTCAGTACTTC. Translated: CASRPADGGRENIQYF.